These 13 T cell receptor beta chains originate from one sample sequenced in a study of CD8 T cells in Susac syndrome. RNA amounts of roughly 0.45 to 1 ug underwent reverse transcription with random hexamers. MiXCR, run by TCRdb on the immunoSEQ multiplex PCR reads, gives a single entry per CDR3 protein. This sample has some 150,000 distinct CDR3 sequences, with about 95% found just once. The sequencing sample was made of CD4+ T cells from PBMCs. The source is a human donor with Susac syndrome.

V usage is TRBV25-1 and J usage is TRBJ2-3; D uncertain. Germline CDR1 and CDR2: MGHDK and SYGVNS. The V end lost 3 bases, the J end lost 4 bases, and 5 bases lay between the germline ends. This CDR3 comprises 12 residues. DNA for the CDR3: TGTGCCAGCAGTGATCGAGCAGATACGCAGTATTTT. Protein sequence: CASSDRADTQYF. The full variable domain, completed using reference TRBV25-1 and TRBJ2-3, is EADIYQTPRYLVIGTGKKITLECSQTMGHDKMYWYQQDPGMELHLIHYSYGVNSTEKGDLSSESTVSRIRTEHFPLTLESARPSHTSQYLCASSDRADTQYFGPGTRLTVL.

This chain links TRBV3-1 with TRBJ2-7; no definite D call. CDR1 is LGHDT and CDR2 is YNNKEL in the germline V gene (reference sequence). Trimming removed 3 bases at V and 5 bases at J, with 5 bases between. The CDR3 extends over 11 amino acids. CDR3 sequence (DNA): TGTGCCAGCAGCCACAGCCACGAGCAGTACTTC. Protein product: CASSHSHEQYF.

The chain uses TRBV29-1 and TRBJ2-3; 10 nucleotides agree with TRBD2. This CDR3 region has 15 residues. Germline CDR1 reads SQVTM; CDR2 reads ANQGSEA. J was trimmed by 1 base and V by 1 base; bases with no gene match: 2. The CDR3 DNA sequence: TGCAGCGTTGAAGTACTAGCGGGGCGCACAGATACGCAGTATTTT. As protein: CSVEVLAGRTDTQYF.

The V and J genes are TRBV19 and TRBJ1-1, with a weak D call TRBD1 (6 bases). The CDR3 is made up of 14 amino acids. V was cut by 6 bases and J by 6 bases, with 17 bases left in between. Germline V gene sequence: CDR1 LNHDA, CDR2 SQIVND (reference sequence). This CDR3 is CASRLGTGRSEAFF. For the CDR3, the DNA is TGTGCCAGTAGGTTGGGAACAGGGAGGTCTGAAGCTTTCTTT.

V usage is TRBV28 and J usage is TRBJ2-7; weak D call: TRBD1 (6 bases). The CDR3 is made up of 14 amino acids. V gave up 6 bases and J gave up 2 bases, with 14 bases separating them. Per the germline V gene, CDR1 is MDHEN and CDR2 is SYDVKM. The DNA of the CDR3 is TGTGCCAGCAGCACACCGACAGGAGCCTACGAGCAGTACTTC. Translation: CASSTPTGAYEQYF.

This chain uses TRBV3-1 with TRBJ2-1, with 8 bases lining up with TRBD1. Germline loops: CDR1 LGHDT, CDR2 YNNKEL (reference sequence). V lost 1 base, J lost 5 bases, and 4 bases stayed unmatched. This CDR3 comprises 15 residues. CDR3 nucleotide sequence: TGTGCCAGCAGCCAAGTCAGGGGGCCAAACAATGAGCAGTTCTTC. Amino acids: CASSQVRGPNNEQFF.

This rearrangement joins TRBV13 to TRBJ1-2; TRBD1 matches 9 bases. The CDR3 covers 16 residues. CDR1 PRHDT and CDR2 FYEKMQ come from the germline V gene (reference sequence). V trimming: 5 bases; J trimming: 8 bases; junction bases outside the gene matches: 15. CDR3 loop: CASSPSGTGLRGGYTF. CDR3 nucleotides: TGTGCCAGCAGCCCGAGCGGGACAGGGTTGAGAGGGGGCTACACCTTC.

The chain is built from TRBV5-1 and TRBJ2-3; TRBD1 agrees at 8 bases. Germline CDR1 is SGHRS and CDR2 is YFSETQ. There are 15 residues in the CDR3. V shed 4 bases, J shed 7 bases, and the junction held 11 bases outside the gene matches. The CDR3 region has the DNA TGCGCCAGCAGCCCCCTTCGGACAGGGAAAAATACGCAGTATTTT. Amino acids: CASSPLRTGKNTQYF.

The J gene is TRBJ2-1, the V gene TRBV6-2 or TRBV6-3; unclear D gene. Trimming took 7 bases from V and 2 from J, leaving 9 bases between them. The CDR3 covers 13 residues. Per the germline V gene, CDR1 is MNHEY and CDR2 is SVGEGT. CDR3 in DNA: TGTGCCAGCACCCGAAGCCCCTACAATGAGCAGTTCTTC. Its protein is CASTRSPYNEQFF.

The chain uses TRBV5-1 and TRBJ2-7; 10 nucleotides agree with TRBD1. With 1 base clipped from V and 6 bases from J, the junction kept 13 bases outside the gene matches. The CDR3 runs 17 residues. Germline values: CDR1 SGHRS, CDR2 YFSETQ. Here the CDR3 DNA reads TGCGCCAGCAGCTTGCCGGGACAGGGGCGATCGCGTGGCGAGCAGTACTTC. This translates into CASSLPGQGRSRGEQYF.

This clonotype was picked up a small number of times. This rearrangement joins TRBV5-4 to TRBJ2-2; D gene uncertain. Germline values: CDR1 SGHNT, CDR2 YYREEE (reference sequence). The CDR3 loop spans 16 amino acids. Trimming cost V 0 bases and J 0 bases, with 9 bases left between them. CDR3 nucleotide sequence: TGTGCCAGCAGCTTGGGGCAGTTCGCGAACACCGGGGAGCTGTTTTTT. Its protein product is CASSLGQFANTGELFF. The whole variable domain, filled in from reference TRBV5-4 and TRBJ2-2, reads ETGVTQSPTHLIKTRGQQVTLRCSSQSGHNTVSWYQQALGQGPQFIFQYYREEENGRGNFPPRFSGLQFPNYSSELNVNALELDDSALYLCASSLGQFANTGELFFGEGSRLTVL.

This sequence joins TRBV3-1 and TRBJ1-1, with 7 nucleotides matching TRBD1. V was pared by 2 bases and J by 8 bases, with 5 bases of the junction left unmatched. The CDR3 contains 13 residues. The germline CDR1 and CDR2 sequences are LGHDT and YNNKEL (reference sequence). Written as DNA, the CDR3 is TGTGCCAGCAGCCAATCCGACAGGGCCGAAGCTTTCTTT. Amino acid sequence: CASSQSDRAEAFF.

V and J are TRBV5-1 and TRBJ2-6; a possible D gene is TRBD1 (5 bases). The CDR3 totals 18 residues. The germline V gene encodes CDR1 SGHRS and CDR2 YFSETQ. V was cut by 0 bases and J by 4 bases, with 17 bases left in between. In nucleotides, the CDR3 is TGCGCCAGCAGCTTGGCGCTCAGGGAAGGCTCCGGGGCCAACGTCCTGACTTTC. Amino acids: CASSLALREGSGANVLTF.